The 26 T cell receptor beta chains below come from one sample, sequenced in a study of T-cell memory formation after mild COVID-19. TCRdb fed the 5' RACE reads into MiXCR, producing one record per CDR3 protein. The repertoire has fewer than 400,000 distinct CDR3 sequences, 16% of them found once; the top ten carry roughly 21%. Sequenced material: PBMCs or a T cell subset sorted from them (not recorded which). The source of these receptors is a man aged 18 to 30 who had mild COVID-19 (a few samples of this study predate the infection). Cell type and time point are not known.

This clonotype was seen a handful of times. The chain employs TRBV18 and TRBJ2-6, with 9 positions matching TRBD2. J gave up 2 bases and V 1 base, and 9 bases lay outside the gene matches. Germline loops: CDR1 KGHSH, CDR2 LQKENI. This CDR3 spans 19 amino acids. The CDR3 DNA follows: TGTGCCAGCTCACCACTTGTAGGCGGGGGGGCCGCTGGGGCCAACGTCCTGACTTTC. Translated: CASSPLVGGGAAGANVLTF.

This clonotype was recorded a few times. The genes are TRBV5-1 and TRBJ2-7; 7 bases match TRBD1. Germline values: CDR1 SGHRS, CDR2 YFSETQ. The CDR3 spans 14 residues. V lost 4 bases to trimming and J lost 3 bases; unmatched junction nucleotides: 7. CDR3 region: CASSPGTANYEQYF. CDR3 bases: TGCGCCAGCAGCCCCGGGACAGCGAACTACGAGCAGTACTTC.

The sample holds a few counts of this clonotype. This rearrangement joins TRBV20-1 to TRBJ1-5; 8 bases are a match to TRBD1. The germline V gene encodes CDR1 DFQATT and CDR2 SNEGSKA (reference sequence). V was pared by 0 bases and J by 6 bases, with 7 bases of the junction left unmatched. The CDR3 has 15 residues. In DNA form, the CDR3 reads TGCAGTGCTAGAGACCAGGGGGCGGGAGGTCAGCCCCAGCATTTT. Translation: CSARDQGAGGQPQHF.

This clonotype was picked up a small number of times. CDR3 sequence: CASSLLLRGRGTEAFF. The DNA for the CDR3 is TGCGCCAGCAGCCTTCTCCTTCGGGGCAGGGGCACTGAAGCTTTCTTT. The chain has TRBV5-1 and TRBJ1-1, with D perhaps matching TRBD1 (6 bases). V lost 4 bases to trimming and J lost 4 bases, with 20 bases between them. The CDR3 is 16 amino acids. From germline, CDR1 is SGHRS and CDR2 YFSETQ.

The gene calls are TRBV7-2 and TRBJ1-2; D gene unclear. V lost 2 bases and J 8 bases, leaving 18 bases between the germline ends. The germline V gene encodes CDR1 SGHTA and CDR2 FQGNSA. CDR3 length: 15 residues. The CDR3 here is CASSLSGSLIFGYTF. The CDR3 nucleotides are TGTGCCAGCAGCTTATCAGGTTCCCTCATCTTCGGCTACACCTTC.

V is TRBV6-5 and J is TRBJ2-7, with 10 positions matching TRBD2. The ends lost 5 bases at V and 3 bases at J; junction bases unmatched: 7. The CDR3 totals 15 residues. Germline lookup yields CDR1 MNHEY and CDR2 SVGAGI. CDR3 nucleotide sequence: TGTGCCAGCAGTCCCCCGTCTAGCGGGGGCTACGAGCAGTACTTC. This sequence encodes CASSPPSSGGYEQYF.

J is TRBJ2-3 and V is TRBV25-1, with D possibly being TRBD2 (6 bases). This CDR3 is built from 13 residues. V was pared by 4 bases and J by 3 bases, with 8 bases between. Germline assignment: CDR1 MGHDK and CDR2 SYGVNS. The CDR3 coding sequence is TGTGCCAGCAGTGGCGCGGGGACAGATACGCAGTATTTT. The encoded protein is CASSGAGTDTQYF.

V gene TRBV6-2 or TRBV6-3 combines with J gene TRBJ2-5, with D perhaps matching TRBD1 (5 bases). V was cut by 2 bases and J by 1 base, with 11 bases left in between. CDR1 is MNHEY and CDR2 is SVGEGT in the germline V gene. The length of the CDR3 is 15 residues. CDR3 DNA: TGTGCCAGCAGTTACACGCCAGGGTCCCAAGAGACCCAGTACTTC. It encodes CASSYTPGSQETQYF.

CDR3 coding DNA: TGCGCCAGCAGCCAAGTATCAGGGAATGGCTACACCTTC. It codes for CASSQVSGNGYTF. V usage is TRBV4-1 and J usage is TRBJ1-2, with a possible D match to TRBD1 (5 bases). Trimming removed 1 base at V and 6 bases at J, with 9 bases between. From germline, CDR1 is MGHRA and CDR2 YSYEKL. This CDR3 is 13 amino acids long.

In its sample, this clonotype was seen a few times. The V gene is TRBV2, the J gene TRBJ1-3; D remains unclear. CDR1 and CDR2 (germline): SNHLY, FYNNEI. CDR3 size: 15 residues. Trimming removed 6 bases from V and 2 bases from J, with 14 bases in between. The CDR3: CASRAEGVPGNTIYF. CDR3 nucleotides: TGTGCCAGCAGAGCGGAAGGAGTGCCTGGAAACACCATATATTTT.

This clonotype was detected a few times. This chain links TRBV5-1 with TRBJ2-7, with TRBD2 matching 11 bases. Germline values: CDR1 SGHRS, CDR2 YFSETQ. The CDR3 has 15 amino acids. The V segment lost 3 bases and the J segment 2 bases; nucleotides outside the gene matches: 4. CDR3 region: CASSSGLADAYEQYV. The DNA of the CDR3 is TGCGCCAGCAGCTCGGGACTAGCGGACGCCTACGAGCAGTACGTC.

The chain joins TRBV5-1 to TRBJ2-7; the D gene is possibly TRBD2 (7 bases). V dropped 4 bases and J dropped 0 bases, with 14 bases sitting between them. This CDR3 has 15 residues. Germline V CDR1 and CDR2: SGHRS, YFSETQ. The CDR3 spells CASSRSGTTSYEQYF. DNA for the CDR3: TGCGCCAGCAGCCGCAGCGGGACAACCTCCTACGAGCAGTACTTC.

The J gene is TRBJ1-1, the V gene TRBV5-1, with no clear D. Germline V gene data show CDR1 as SGHRS and CDR2 as YFSETQ. This CDR3 region has 18 residues. Trimming removed 0 bases at V and 3 bases at J, with 21 bases between. In DNA, the CDR3 is TGCGCCAGCAGCTTGGGGGGTTCGCGGAATAGAGCCTACACTGAAGCTTTCTTT. This translates into CASSLGGSRNRAYTEAFF.

This clonotype appeared a few times. V usage is TRBV5-1 and J usage is TRBJ2-7; perhaps D is TRBD1 or TRBD2 (5 bases each). Per germline, CDR1 SGHRS and CDR2 YFSETQ. This CDR3 is 14 amino acids long. V gave up 4 bases and J gave up 2 bases, with 13 bases separating them. CDR3 in DNA: TGCGCCAGCAGCGTCCGGGACGAGACCTACGAGCAGTACTTC. This codes for CASSVRDETYEQYF. Filled out from reference TRBV5-1 and TRBJ2-7, the complete variable domain reads KAGVTQTPRYLIKTRGQQVTLSCSPISGHRSVSWYQQTPGQGLQFLFEYFSETQRNKGNFPGRFSGRQFSNSRSEMNVSTLELGDSALYLCASSVRDETYEQYFGPGTRLTVT.

A few counts support this clonotype. This chain uses TRBV15 with TRBJ1-4; D gene ambiguous. The ends were cut back, 1 base at V and 8 bases at J, with 8 bases in the middle. Germline V lookup: CDR1 LNHNV, CDR2 YYDKDF (reference sequence). CDR3 length: 13 amino acids. The CDR3 is CATSRAGREKLFF. The CDR3 region has the DNA TGTGCCACCAGCAGAGCTGGCCGGGAAAAACTGTTTTTT.

This clonotype appeared a few times. V is TRBV7-9 and J is TRBJ2-5; no reliable D call. Germline-derived CDR1 and CDR2 are SEHNR and FQNEAQ (reference sequence). This CDR3 comprises 12 residues. V was clipped by 6 bases and J by 9 bases, with 14 bases between them. The CDR3 DNA is TGTGCCAGCAGTCGAACCGGAAGGGCCCAGTACTTC. Protein sequence: CASSRTGRAQYF.

There are a few counts of this clonotype. The V call is TRBV6-2 or TRBV6-3, the J call TRBJ1-5; D might be TRBD1 (5 bases). V gave up 8 bases and J gave up 6 bases, with 14 bases separating them. The CDR3 consists of 13 residues. The V gene's germline CDR1 is MNHEY and CDR2 SVGEGT. DNA for the CDR3: TGTGCCAGCCACGACCAGGGTTTTCAGCCCCAGCATTTT. This sequence encodes CASHDQGFQPQHF.

Only a few counts were recorded for this clonotype. The chain recombines TRBV5-1 with TRBJ2-3; TRBD2 agrees at 7 bases. The CDR3 is made up of 14 amino acids. The V segment lost 0 bases and the J segment 5 bases; nucleotides outside the gene matches: 3. CDR1 and CDR2 from the germline V gene are SGHRS and YFSETQ. In nucleotides, the CDR3 is TGCGCCAGCAGCTTGGTGCTAGCGGTAGATACGCAGTATTTT. Translation gives CASSLVLAVDTQYF. Together with reference TRBV5-1 and TRBJ2-3, the CDR3 gives the full variable domain: KAGVTQTPRYLIKTRGQQVTLSCSPISGHRSVSWYQQTPGQGLQFLFEYFSETQRNKGNFPGRFSGRQFSNSRSEMNVSTLELGDSALYLCASSLVLAVDTQYFGPGTRLTVL.

J is TRBJ1-2 and V is TRBV5-6; no clear D gene. CDR3 length: 13 residues. The germline CDR1 and CDR2 sequences are SGHDT and YYEEEE. V was pared by 1 base and J by 6 bases, with 10 bases between. In DNA, the CDR3 is TGTGCCAGCAGCTTGAGCGGCGTGGATGGCTACACCTTC. It codes for CASSLSGVDGYTF.

The chain carries TRBV5-1 and TRBJ1-1, with D tentatively TRBD1 (5 bases). Germline V gives CDR1 SGHRS, CDR2 YFSETQ. Trimming removed 2 bases at V and 7 bases at J, with 9 bases between. This CDR3 has 12 residues. The CDR3 DNA reads as TGCGCCAGCAGCTTCCCAGGGATTGAAGCTTTCTTT. It specifies CASSFPGIEAFF.

This clonotype was picked up a small number of times. The chain joins TRBV5-6 to TRBJ1-2, with 7 bases aligning to TRBD1. The CDR3 extends over 13 amino acids. Unmatched junction bases numbered 8, after V lost 4 bases and J lost 8 bases. Germline V gene data show CDR1 as SGHDT and CDR2 as YYEEEE. In DNA, the CDR3 is TGTGCCAGCAGCCATCGACAGGGACGAGGCTACACCTTC. Protein sequence: CASSHRQGRGYTF.

The rearrangement uses TRBV7-9 and TRBJ2-1, with TRBD1 matching over 7 bases. Trimming removed 4 bases from V and 12 bases from J; junction bases left unmatched: 24. The CDR3 contains 18 residues. Germline lookup yields CDR1 SEHNR and CDR2 FQNEAQ (reference sequence). The CDR3 sequence: CASSSDRAPGAHPLVQFF. CDR3 coding DNA: TGTGCCAGCAGCTCTGACAGGGCTCCAGGGGCCCATCCGCTTGTGCAGTTCTTC. The full variable domain, completed using reference TRBV7-9 and TRBJ2-1, is DTGVSQNPRHKITKRGQNVTFRCDPISEHNRLYWYRQTLGQGPEFLTYFQNEAQLEKSRLLSDRFSAERPKGSFSTLEIQRTEQGDSAMYLCASSSDRAPGAHPLVQFFGPGTRLTVL.

This clonotype showed up just a few times. A much larger clone sits a single nucleotide away, making a read error possible. The V call is TRBV7-2, the J call TRBJ2-3, with 14 bases lining up with TRBD2. The CDR3 spans 15 residues. After removal of 5 bases from V and 4 bases from J, the junction contained 2 bases not matched to a gene. Looked up from germline, CDR1 is SGHTA and CDR2 is FQGNSA. CDR3 in amino acids: CASSRTSGGSDTQYF. Here the CDR3 DNA reads TGTGCCAGCAGCCGGACTAGCGGGGGGTCAGATACGCAGTATTTT.

This clonotype was counted between two and nine times. The V and J genes are TRBV19 and TRBJ1-6; the match to TRBD1 covers 8 bases. V dropped 4 bases and J dropped 10; count of bases not matched to a gene: 9. Per the germline V gene, CDR1 is LNHDA and CDR2 is SQIVND (reference sequence). CDR3 length: 15 amino acids. This CDR3 is CASSTETGVGSPLHF. The CDR3 region has the DNA TGTGCCAGTAGTACCGAGACAGGGGTGGGATCACCCCTCCACTTT. Full variable domain (outside the CDR3, taken from reference TRBV19 and TRBJ1-6): DGGITQSPKYLFRKEGQNVTLSCEQNLNHDAMYWYRQDPGQGLRLIYYSQIVNDFQKGDIAEGYSVSREKKESFPLTVTSAQKNPTAFYLCASSTETGVGSPLHFGNGTRLTVT.

This clonotype was detected many times. V is TRBV4-3 and J is TRBJ2-3; D perhaps matches TRBD2 (6 bases). Per germline, CDR1 LGHNA and CDR2 YSLEER. V was shortened by 1 base and J by 1 base, with 9 bases between the two germline ends. The CDR3 runs 15 residues. The CDR3 here is CASSQGGARTDTQYF. CDR3 DNA: TGCGCCAGCAGCCAAGGCGGGGCCCGCACAGATACGCAGTATTTT.

This clonotype was counted only a few times. The junction differs from germline at one of its ends, possibly a read error. This chain connects TRBV7-7 to TRBJ2-5; no clear D. The length of the CDR3 is 13 residues. Germline V gene lookup returns CDR1 SSHAT and CDR2 FNYEAQ (reference sequence). The CDR3 DNA reads as TGTGCTAGCAGCCCCACACACCAAGAGACCCAGTACTTC. Its protein product is CASSPTHQETQYF.